Below, one T cell receptor beta chain is given with its context. The target antigen is unknown. This CDR3 has 17 residues. Per the germline V gene, CDR1 is SGDLS and CDR2 is YYNGEE. V was shortened by 0 bases and J by 4 bases, with 19 bases between the two germline ends. With survey level as its setting, the immunoSEQ assay was v3.0. Using immunoSEQ multiplex PCR, the repertoire was profiled, and TCRdb retains in-frame clones only, with some absent. The table records roughly 25,000 clones, roughly 82% of them present only once. This entry is derived from a study of long-term antiretroviral therapy in people with HIV. Study-wide points: Possibly under older ART regimens, blood was drawn between about 2003 and 2018.

The clonotype comes from a man between 45 and 60 years old with HIV. Specimen: unsorted PBMCs, collected 3 years after starting antiretroviral therapy. This chain links TRBV9 with TRBJ2-5; D gene unclear. CDR3 bases: TGTGCCAGCAGCGTAGGTCTCAGCCACCGAGGCCGAGAGACCCAGTACTTC. As protein: CASSVGLSHRGRETQYF.